Given below is one TCR beta chain in context. This entry comes from a study of regulatory T cells in long-lasting Graves disease. Building the TCR beta libraries relied on iRepertoire HTBI primers, and CDR3 regions underwent Arm-PCR. MiXCR, run by TCRdb on the multiplex PCR reads, gives a single entry per CDR3 protein. The sample lists roughly 440,000 distinct CDR3 sequences; less than 20% were seen once. The CDR3 consists of 14 residues. Germline values: CDR1 DFQATT, CDR2 SNEGSKA (reference sequence). Trimming shortened V by 3 bases and J by 3 bases, and 11 bases separated the two germline ends. The time point was: newly diagnosed GD, antithyroid drugs for less than 3 months. After RNA was extracted from PBMCs, the TCR library was made from it. The data also belong to a second study, concerning T cells in Graves' hyperthyroidism and ophthalmopathy.

This specimen was peripheral blood mononuclear cells (PBMCs), taken at new diagnosis, from a patient treated with antithyroid drugs. The receptor was isolated from a woman between 18 and 30 years old with Graves disease. The chain has TRBV20-1 and TRBJ2-2; TRBD1 might be the D (7 bases). The DNA for the CDR3 is TGCAGTGCTAGGGGCAGGGGGGACACCGGGGAGCTGTTTTTT. This sequence encodes CSARGRGDTGELFF.